This T cell receptor beta chain is drawn from a study of blood T cell repertoires in COVID-19. About the study: The cDNA or gDNA used as material had been derived from T cells, B-cell-depleted T cells, or PBMCs.

Followed over time, Seattle patients had been enrolled while infection was active. Authors' methods: Reference gene primer amplification in the assay estimated nucleated cell counts. The repertoire was sequenced with immunoSEQ multiplex PCR; TCRdb's copy has only in-frame clones and lacks some. Clone size and the V and J calls come from that table; the DNA yielded D and trimming. There are around 270,000 clones in the sample; about 88% occur only once, and around 5% lies in the top ten. This clonotype was sampled from a woman aged 55-75 years with COVID-19, enrolled during active disease. Specimen: peripheral blood.

CDR3 nucleotides: TGTGCCACCAGCAGCACAGGGGTAACTGAAGCTTTCTTT. Translation gives CATSSTGVTEAFF. The chain recombines TRBV15 with TRBJ1-1; 7 positions agree with TRBD1. Looked up from germline, CDR1 is LNHNV and CDR2 is YYDKDF (reference sequence). After removal of 3 bases from V and 5 bases from J, the junction contained 3 bases not matched to a gene. The CDR3 covers 13 residues.